The 26 T cell receptor beta chains reported below all come from one sample, sequenced in a study of neurological immune-mediated disorders. TCRdb reprocessed the 5' RACE reads via MiXCR and lists one record per CDR3 protein. The sample includes 90,000 to 100,000 distinct CDR3 sequences, around 3.3% of them seen just once. Sequencing was performed on PBMCs. These receptors were collected from a woman between 18 and 29 years old with multiple sclerosis.

This clonotype has a count of ten or more. The V gene is TRBV20-1, the J gene TRBJ1-5; D ambiguous. The CDR3 runs 14 residues. Looked up from germline, CDR1 is DFQATT and CDR2 is SNEGSKA (reference sequence). With 5 bases removed from V and 0 bases from J, the gap between germline ends came to 11 bases. The CDR3 DNA sequence: TGCAGTGCTCTCCTCGGCAATAGCAATCAGCCCCAGCATTTT. This codes for CSALLGNSNQPQHF.

The table lists this clonotype with many counts. This chain joins TRBV6-5 and TRBJ1-6, with no clear D. The CDR3 runs 13 residues. Germline V gene sequence: CDR1 MNHEY, CDR2 SVGAGI. Between the trimmed V and J ends, which lost 5 bases and 6 bases, there was a span of 8 bases. CDR3: CASSKRANSPLHF. Written as DNA, the CDR3 is TGTGCCAGCAGTAAAAGGGCTAATTCACCCCTCCACTTT.

This clonotype has ten or more counts. The chain carries TRBV6-5 and TRBJ1-2; TRBD1 might be the D (5 bases). Germline assignment: CDR1 MNHEY and CDR2 SVGAGI. This CDR3 contains 14 residues. V was pared by 6 bases and J by 4 bases, with 15 bases between. The CDR3 loop is CASRRDRGGYGYTF. Here the CDR3 DNA reads TGTGCCAGCAGGCGTGATAGGGGTGGCTATGGCTACACCTTC.

This clonotype was recorded at least ten times. V and J are TRBV7-9 and TRBJ2-1, with D hard to call. The CDR3 has 13 amino acids. CDR1 is SEHNR and CDR2 is FQNEAQ in the germline V gene (reference sequence). V lost 5 bases to trimming and J lost 7 bases, with 12 bases between them. The CDR3 DNA sequence: TGTGCCAGCAGCCCGAGGACGGCAAATGAGCAGTTCTTC. This sequence encodes CASSPRTANEQFF.

The sample holds many counts of this clonotype. The chain combines TRBV3-1 with TRBJ2-7; 7 nucleotides line up with TRBD1. J gave up 3 bases and V 3 bases, and 11 bases lay outside the gene matches. The CDR3 sequence is 16 residues long. Germline V gives CDR1 LGHDT, CDR2 YNNKEL (reference sequence). CDR3 sequence reads: CASSHTSGTAIYEQYF. The CDR3 bases are TGTGCCAGCAGCCATACTTCCGGGACAGCGATCTACGAGCAGTACTTC.

This clonotype was seen repeatedly, ten times or more. This sequence joins TRBV7-9 and TRBJ2-2; D not resolved. The V gene's germline CDR1 is SEHNR and CDR2 FQNEAQ (reference sequence). Trimming left V 2 bases short and J 0 bases short, with 10 bases between. This CDR3 contains 16 residues. Written as DNA, the CDR3 is TGTGCCAGCAGCTTACTTCCATCCCCGAACACCGGGGAGCTGTTTTTT. Protein sequence: CASSLLPSPNTGELFF.

This clonotype occurred a few times. This may stem from a read error, because a much larger clone lies one nucleotide away. The V and J genes are TRBV20-1 and TRBJ1-3, with D perhaps matching TRBD1 (5 bases). Per germline, CDR1 DFQATT and CDR2 SNEGSKA (reference sequence). The CDR3 runs 13 residues. CDR3 region: CSAPGTSGKTIYF. In DNA, the CDR3 is TGCAGTGCTCCTGGGACTTCCGGAAAAACCATATATTTT.

This clonotype was counted ten times or more. The chain has TRBV6-2 or TRBV6-3 and TRBJ2-7; 9 bases align to TRBD2. Trimming cost V 0 bases and J 7 bases; bases outside gene matches: 10. This CDR3 spans 16 amino acids. Germline values: CDR1 MNHEY, CDR2 SVGEGT. This CDR3 reads CASSYSGGRAPREQYF. The CDR3 region has the DNA TGTGCCAGCAGTTACTCAGGCGGGAGGGCTCCTCGAGAGCAGTACTTC.

This clonotype was recorded many times. V gene TRBV6-5 combines with J gene TRBJ1-5, with a weak D call TRBD1 (5 bases). Germline CDR1 reads MNHEY; CDR2 reads SVGAGI. There are 14 residues in the CDR3. V shed 0 bases and J shed 9 bases, with 12 bases lying between them. The CDR3 region is CASSYSRVGRPQHF. DNA of the CDR3: TGTGCCAGCAGTTACTCGAGAGTGGGGCGGCCCCAGCATTTT.

This clonotype was found many times. V and J are TRBV5-1 and TRBJ1-1, with D hard to call. The CDR3 has 18 residues. Germline assignment: CDR1 SGHRS and CDR2 YFSETQ. V lost 0 bases and J lost 3, with 21 bases in between. CDR3 in amino acids: CASSLGTRTTTGDTEAFF. CDR3 nucleotide sequence: TGCGCCAGCAGCTTGGGTACCAGGACGACCACTGGGGACACTGAAGCTTTCTTT.

This clonotype was recorded many times. The CDR3 loop reads CASSDSGNTIYF. The DNA for the CDR3 is TGTGCCAGCAGTGACTCTGGAAACACCATATATTTT. The genes are TRBV27 and TRBJ1-3; no clear D gene. The length of the CDR3 is 12 residues. Germline V gene lookup returns CDR1 MNHEY and CDR2 SMNVEV (reference sequence). V lost 5 bases and J lost 0, with 2 bases in between.

This clonotype was detected ten times or more. The gene calls are TRBV5-6 and TRBJ2-5; D gene ambiguous. This CDR3 spans 14 amino acids. V gave up 4 bases and J gave up 5 bases, with 15 bases separating them. Germline-derived CDR1 and CDR2 are SGHDT and YYEEEE. CDR3 residues: CASSRVRLEETQYF. The CDR3, as DNA: TGTGCCAGCAGCCGCGTTAGGCTCGAGGAGACCCAGTACTTC. Drawing the rest from reference TRBV5-6 and TRBJ2-5, the complete variable domain is DAGVTQSPTHLIKTRGQQVTLRCSPKSGHDTVSWYQQALGQGPQFIFQYYEEEERQRGNFPDRFSGHQFPNYSSELNVNALLLGDSALYLCASSRVRLEETQYFGPGTRLLVL.

This clonotype was counted at least ten times. This sequence joins TRBV5-1 and TRBJ2-5; a weak D match, TRBD2 (5 bases). The CDR3 sequence is 16 residues long. Per the germline V gene, CDR1 is SGHRS and CDR2 is YFSETQ. Trimming cost V 0 bases and J 4 bases, with 16 bases left between them. Here the CDR3 DNA reads TGCGCCAGCAGCTTGGGATCGCTGGGAGCGGCAGAGACCCAGTACTTC. Amino acids: CASSLGSLGAAETQYF. The full variable domain, rest sourced from reference TRBV5-1 and TRBJ2-5, is KAGVTQTPRYLIKTRGQQVTLSCSPISGHRSVSWYQQTPGQGLQFLFEYFSETQRNKGNFPGRFSGRQFSNSRSEMNVSTLELGDSALYLCASSLGSLGAAETQYFGPGTRLLVL.

This clonotype appeared many times. The rearrangement uses TRBV20-1 and TRBJ1-6; 8 bases fit TRBD1. The CDR3 sequence is 15 residues long. V lost 5 bases, J lost 9 bases, and 12 bases stayed unmatched. Germline values: CDR1 DFQATT, CDR2 SNEGSKA (reference sequence). The CDR3 spells CSAPTIDRGSSPLHF. CDR3 sequence (DNA): TGCAGTGCTCCCACCATTGACAGGGGCAGTTCACCCCTCCACTTT.

Details on this clonotype: At one of its ends the junction is not consistent with the germline gene, which may arise from a read error. This chain uses TRBV27 with TRBJ1-2; 9 bases fit TRBD1. This CDR3 is 13 amino acids long. CDR1 is MNHEY and CDR2 is SMNVEV in the germline V gene (reference sequence). The CDR3 spells CANSERTGDGYTF. The CDR3 bases are TGTGCCAACAGTGAAAGGACAGGGGACGGCTACACCTTC.

This clonotype was seen repeatedly, ten times or more. V is TRBV12-3 or TRBV12-4 and J is TRBJ1-2; tentatively, D is TRBD1 (5 bases). CDR3 size: 13 residues. V lost 1 base and J 6 bases, leaving 9 bases between the germline ends. In DNA form, the CDR3 reads TGTGCCAGCAGTTTAGTGGGGGGAGATGGCTACACCTTC. It yields the protein CASSLVGGDGYTF.

This clonotype was found many times. The chain is built from TRBV20-1 and TRBJ1-1, with 8 bases fitting TRBD1. Germline CDR1 DFQATT, CDR2 SNEGSKA (reference sequence). J gave up 7 bases and V 4 bases, and 8 bases lay outside the gene matches. The CDR3 is 13 residues long. CDR3 sequence reads: CSAMRDRSLEAFF. For the CDR3, the DNA is TGCAGTGCTATGAGGGACAGGAGCCTTGAAGCTTTCTTT.

Comments on this clonotype: This clone may be a read error of a much larger clone one base away. V is TRBV4-1 and J is TRBJ2-1, with D tentatively TRBD1 (5 bases). This CDR3 contains 13 residues. Germline values: CDR1 MGHRA, CDR2 YSYEKL. CDR3: CASSQSGPNAQFF. CDR3 nucleotide sequence: TGCGCCAGCAGCCAATCAGGGCCCAATGCGCAGTTCTTC.

This clonotype was counted at least ten times. The chain combines TRBV19 with TRBJ2-2; D unresolved. Germline assignment: CDR1 LNHDA and CDR2 SQIVND (reference sequence). V lost 5 bases and J lost 4, with 11 bases in between. The CDR3 totals 14 residues. The CDR3 reads CASSATRATGELFF. CDR3 DNA sequence: TGTGCCAGTAGTGCTACCCGAGCCACCGGGGAGCTGTTTTTT.

This clonotype was counted at least ten times. The V call is TRBV29-1, the J call TRBJ1-2, with D perhaps matching TRBD1 (6 bases). The CDR3 covers 14 residues. Germline CDR1 and CDR2: SQVTM and ANQGSEA. The V and J ends lost 0 bases and 8 bases respectively, with 16 bases between them. CDR3 sequence (DNA): TGCAGCGTTGAAGATCGCGGGGGCTGGGGGGGCTACACCTTC. Protein sequence: CSVEDRGGWGGYTF. Combining the CDR3 with reference TRBV29-1 and TRBJ1-2 gives the whole variable domain SAVISQKPSRDICQRGTSLTIQCQVDSQVTMMFWYRQQPGQSLTLIATANQGSEATYESGFVIDKFPISRPNLTFSTLTVSNMSPEDSSIYLCSVEDRGGWGGYTFGSGTRLTVV.

This clonotype was found many times. The chain couples TRBV6-5 to TRBJ1-1; tentatively, D is TRBD1 (5 bases). The CDR3 length is 14 residues. V was pared by 6 bases and J by 0 bases, with 11 bases between. The germline CDR1 and CDR2 sequences are MNHEY and SVGAGI. The CDR3 loop reads CASRSGALNTEAFF. The DNA of the CDR3 is TGTGCCAGCAGGAGCGGGGCCCTGAACACTGAAGCTTTCTTT.

This clonotype was seen at least ten times. The chain has TRBV24-1 and TRBJ2-1, with 7 bases matching TRBD2. The CDR3 sequence is 16 residues long. Germline CDR1 KGHDR, CDR2 SFDVKD. J was trimmed by 9 bases and V by 7 bases; bases with no gene match: 17. This chain's CDR3 is CATSRITSDPRGEQFF. Here the CDR3 DNA reads TGTGCCACCAGCCGAATAACTAGCGATCCCCGAGGTGAGCAGTTCTTC.

This clonotype was counted between two and nine times. The V gene is TRBV20-1, the J gene TRBJ1-1; D unresolved. CDR3 length: 12 residues. Trimming took 6 bases from V and 7 from J, leaving 15 bases between them. Germline values: CDR1 DFQATT, CDR2 SNEGSKA (reference sequence). For the CDR3, the DNA is TGCAGTGCACCTGATCGAATCGGTGAAGCTTTCTTT. Its protein product is CSAPDRIGEAFF.

This clonotype was counted ten times or more. The CDR3 nucleotides are TGCGCCAGCAGCTTGAGTCGACAGCCCTACAATGAGCAGTTCTTC. It codes for CASSLSRQPYNEQFF. The rearrangement uses TRBV5-1 and TRBJ2-1, with D maybe TRBD1 (5 bases). Between the trimmed V and J ends, which lost 1 base and 2 bases, there was a span of 10 bases. Germline-derived CDR1 and CDR2 are SGHRS and YFSETQ. The CDR3 runs 15 residues.

The rearrangement uses TRBV24-1 and TRBJ1-1; D gene ambiguous. V gave up 0 bases and J gave up 4 bases, with 11 bases separating them. The CDR3 loop spans 15 amino acids. Germline-derived CDR1 and CDR2 are KGHDR and SFDVKD. Here the CDR3 reads CATSDLMVDSTEAFF. For the CDR3, the DNA is TGTGCCACCAGTGATTTGATGGTAGATAGCACTGAAGCTTTCTTT.

At least ten counts were recorded for this clonotype. The chain is built from TRBV5-6 and TRBJ2-5, with TRBD1 identical over 12 bases. V shed 4 bases and J 5 bases; nucleotides not matched to a gene: 6. The CDR3 length is 15 residues. Germline assignment: CDR1 SGHDT and CDR2 YYEEEE. DNA for the CDR3: TGTGCCAGCAGCCGGGGACAGGGGGCAGGGGAGACCCAGTACTTC. As protein: CASSRGQGAGETQYF.